The 25 T cell receptor beta chains below come from one sample, sequenced in a study of control samples from healthy donors and cancer patients. Assay: immunoSEQ multiplex PCR; the TCRdb copy retains only in-frame clones and omits some. Of more than 60,000 clones in the sample, roughly 90% were seen once. Sequenced input: PBMCs. The receptor source for this set is a man between 60 and 75 years old with colorectal cancer.

The chain has TRBV2 and TRBJ1-2; D is ambiguous. CDR1 and CDR2 from the germline V gene are SNHLY and FYNNEI. The CDR3 has 14 amino acids. The ends were cut back, 0 bases at V and 8 bases at J, with 13 bases in the middle. The CDR3 region is CASSEALRLLGYTF. The CDR3 bases are TGTGCCAGCAGTGAAGCGCTTCGACTTCTCGGCTACACCTTC. Using reference TRBV2 and TRBJ1-2 for the parts outside the CDR3, the full variable domain is EPEVTQTPSHQVTQMGQEVILRCVPISNHLYFYWYRQILGQKVEFLVSFYNNEISEKSEIFDDQFSVERPDGSNFTLKIRSTKLEDSAMYFCASSEALRLLGYTFGSGTRLTVV.

The chain employs TRBV12-3 or TRBV12-4 and TRBJ1-6, with D unclear. The CDR3 is 12 residues long. Trimming removed 3 bases at V and 8 bases at J, with 5 bases between. This chain's CDR3 is CASSFRDSPLHF. For the CDR3, the DNA is TGTGCCAGCAGTTTTAGGGATTCACCCCTCCACTTT.

On this clone itself: This CDR3 is also generated by other DNA sequences in the sample. The chain combines TRBV2 with TRBJ2-5; D might be TRBD2 (7 bases). The CDR3 consists of 15 residues. Germline-derived CDR1 and CDR2 are SNHLY and FYNNEI. V was shortened by 7 bases and J by 0 bases, with 15 bases between the two germline ends. The DNA of the CDR3 is TGTGCCAGCACGGGGGCGGGGGCTCACCAAGAGACCCAGTACTTC. Translating it yields CASTGAGAHQETQYF.

V gene TRBV19 combines with J gene TRBJ2-1, with D uncertain. The CDR3 is made up of 11 amino acids. Trimming took off 5 bases at V and 3 bases at J, with 2 bases between the two ends. Germline lookup yields CDR1 LNHDA and CDR2 SQIVND (reference sequence). This CDR3 reads CASSDYNEQFF. The CDR3 DNA reads as TGTGCCAGTAGTGACTACAATGAGCAGTTCTTC.

This clone has a single count. The V gene is TRBV28, the J gene TRBJ2-7; 7 bases match TRBD2. V lost 5 bases, J lost 0 bases, and 10 bases stayed unmatched. The germline V gene has CDR1 MDHEN and CDR2 SYDVKM. This CDR3 contains 16 residues. The CDR3 region has the DNA TGTGCCAGCAGTCCCGAGACTGCTAGCGGCTCCTACGAGCAGTACTTC. Amino acids: CASSPETASGSYEQYF.

In its sample, this clone was seen once. The rearrangement links TRBV7-3 to TRBJ2-5, with 7 bases identical to TRBD1. Trimming removed 0 bases from V and 4 bases from J; junction bases left unmatched: 17. The CDR3 is 19 residues long. Germline loops: CDR1 SGHTA, CDR2 FQGTGA. The CDR3 DNA sequence: TGTGCCAGCAGCTTAACGAACCTCGACAGGGCTGGAAAACGAGAGACCCAGTACTTC. It codes for CASSLTNLDRAGKRETQYF.

This sequence joins TRBV11-2 and TRBJ2-7; D unclear. CDR1 is SGHAT and CDR2 is FQNNGV in the germline V gene. V lost 2 bases and J 6 bases, leaving 5 bases between the germline ends. The CDR3 length is 11 residues. In nucleotides, the CDR3 is TGTGCCAGCAGCTTAAGAGGCGAGCAGTACTTC. Protein sequence: CASSLRGEQYF.

The chain employs TRBV4-1 and TRBJ2-1, with TRBD1 matching over 9 bases. This CDR3 is 16 amino acids long. V gave up 4 bases and J gave up 2 bases; unmatched junction bases: 6. Germline V lookup: CDR1 MGHRA, CDR2 YSYEKL. The CDR3 is CASSRGQGTAYNEQFF. The CDR3 DNA reads as TGCGCCAGCAGCCGTGGACAGGGGACCGCCTACAATGAGCAGTTCTTC.

V usage is TRBV7-2 and J usage is TRBJ2-1; 16 bases are shared with TRBD2. The CDR3 contains 18 residues. Germline V CDR1 and CDR2: SGHTA, FQGNSA. Trimming cost V 5 bases and J 7 bases; bases outside gene matches: 11. CDR3: CASSPTGTSGGAGNEQFF. The CDR3 DNA reads TGTGCCAGCAGCCCCACCGGGACTAGCGGGGGGGCGGGAAATGAGCAGTTCTTC.

This clone was detected once. The rearrangement links TRBV12-3 or TRBV12-4 to TRBJ2-3, with D possibly being TRBD2 (5 bases). Between the trimmed V and J ends, which lost 5 bases and 10 bases, there was a span of 10 bases. This CDR3 comprises 11 residues. CDR3 residues: CASSADFSQYF. CDR3 sequence (DNA): TGTGCCAGCAGTGCGGACTTCTCGCAGTATTTT.

CDR3 region: CASSETGTSGLDTQYF. Here the CDR3 DNA reads TGTGCCAGCAGTGAAACCGGGACTAGCGGGCTCGATACGCAGTATTTT. The V and J genes are TRBV28 and TRBJ2-3; 12 nucleotides agree with TRBD2. The CDR3 covers 16 residues. Germline CDR1 reads MDHEN; CDR2 reads SYDVKM. V shed 5 bases and J 6 bases; nucleotides not matched to a gene: 9.

This clone occurred once. The chain uses TRBV27 and TRBJ2-7; TRBD1 matches 10 bases. The CDR3 length is 15 residues. Losses at the gene ends were 4 bases for V and 2 bases for J; bases not matched to a gene: 5. The germline CDR1 and CDR2 sequences are MNHEY and SMNVEV (reference sequence). The CDR3 nucleotides read TGTGCCAGCAGTTCCAGGGGACAGGGGCCCTACGAGCAGTACTTC. Translating it yields CASSSRGQGPYEQYF.

The rearrangement links TRBV4-2 to TRBJ2-5; D uncertain. The CDR3 sequence is 15 residues long. V was shortened by 0 bases and J by 2 bases, with 10 bases between the two germline ends. The germline V gene encodes CDR1 LGHNA and CDR2 YNFKEQ. The CDR3 DNA reads TGTGCCAGCAGCCAAGATCGTGTCACTCAAGAGACCCAGTACTTC. This codes for CASSQDRVTQETQYF.

V gene TRBV4-2 combines with J gene TRBJ1-5; D uncertain. CDR1 and CDR2 from the germline V gene are LGHNA and YNFKEQ. The length of the CDR3 is 15 residues. V was trimmed by 0 bases and J by 5 bases, leaving 11 bases between them. CDR3 in DNA: TGTGCCAGCAGCCAAGATCGCGTCACCTATCAGCCCCAGCATTTT. Its translation is CASSQDRVTYQPQHF.

In regard to this clone: Other DNA sequences in the same sample also yield this CDR3. V and J are TRBV4-1 and TRBJ1-4; no reliable D call. Trimming removed 2 bases from V and 5 bases from J, with 9 bases in between. Germline lookup yields CDR1 MGHRA and CDR2 YSYEKL. The CDR3 has 14 amino acids. The CDR3 region has the DNA TGCGCCAGCAGCCAATATGGGTCAAATGAAAAACTGTTTTTT. Encoded protein: CASSQYGSNEKLFF.

This clone has more than one count but fewer than ten. The chain couples TRBV10-3 to TRBJ2-7, with 8 nucleotides matching TRBD1. CDR3 length: 14 residues. The germline V gene has CDR1 ENHRY and CDR2 SYGVKD. Trimming took 10 bases from V and 4 from J; bases not matched to a gene: 12. CDR3 nucleotides: TGTGCCACCTTCCGGGGGACAGGTCAATACGAGCAGTACTTC. Residues: CATFRGTGQYEQYF.

V is TRBV11-2 and J is TRBJ2-4; 7 bases match TRBD1. Germline loops: CDR1 SGHAT, CDR2 FQNNGV. The CDR3 consists of 15 residues. V lost 5 bases to trimming and J lost 1 base; unmatched junction nucleotides: 5. CDR3 region: CASSPVTGAKNIQYF. The DNA for the CDR3 is TGTGCCAGCAGCCCAGTGACAGGGGCCAAAAACATTCAGTACTTC.

The V gene is TRBV6-1, the J gene TRBJ2-7, with D hard to call. Trimming took off 5 bases at V and 4 bases at J, with 9 bases between the two ends. CDR1 is MNHNS and CDR2 is SASEGT in the germline V gene. The CDR3 is made up of 12 amino acids. The CDR3 sequence is CASSSGQYEQYF. In nucleotides, the CDR3 is TGTGCCAGCAGTTCCGGCCAATACGAGCAGTACTTC.

This clone occurred a few times. The V gene is TRBV2, the J gene TRBJ2-7, with TRBD1 as a possible D gene (5 bases). CDR3 length: 13 amino acids. Germline CDR1 SNHLY, CDR2 FYNNEI. V lost 6 bases and J lost 3, with 12 bases in between. In DNA form, the CDR3 reads TGTGCCAGCAGGGACACAGGATTCTACGAGCAGTACTTC. It is translated as CASRDTGFYEQYF.

The chain links TRBV18 to TRBJ2-7, with a tentative D call TRBD1 (6 bases). V was pared by 2 bases and J by 0 bases, with 14 bases between. CDR3 length equals 16 residues. The germline gives CDR1 KGHSH, CDR2 LQKENI. CDR3 sequence reads: CASSPKLRDTSYEQYF. CDR3 nucleotide sequence: TGTGCCAGCTCACCAAAGTTAAGGGACACCTCCTACGAGCAGTACTTC.

This chain connects TRBV5-1 to TRBJ1-1; D is ambiguous. Germline V gene sequence: CDR1 SGHRS, CDR2 YFSETQ. Trimming removed 2 bases at V and 4 bases at J, with 6 bases between. The CDR3 runs to 12 residues. The CDR3 DNA reads as TGCGCCAGCAGCTTTGGGCTCACTGAAGCTTTCTTT. Its translation is CASSFGLTEAFF.

This sequence joins TRBV19 and TRBJ2-1; 7 nucleotides agree with TRBD2. CDR1 is LNHDA, CDR2 SQIVND, per germline (reference sequence). The CDR3 sequence is 11 residues long. The V gene end was trimmed by 10 bases and the J gene end by 8 bases; junction bases not matched to a gene: 5. The CDR3 region has the DNA TGTGCCACTTCACGGGGGGATGAGCAGTTCTTC. It codes for CATSRGDEQFF. Variable domain in full (rest from reference TRBV19 and TRBJ2-1): DGGITQSPKYLFRKEGQNVTLSCEQNLNHDAMYWYRQDPGQGLRLIYYSQIVNDFQKGDIAEGYSVSREKKESFPLTVTSAQKNPTAFYLCATSRGDEQFFGPGTRLTVL.

In its sample, this clone was seen once. The rearrangement links TRBV15 to TRBJ2-1; D remains unclear. The V end was cut by 0 bases, the J end by 6 bases, with 9 bases between. The germline V gene encodes CDR1 LNHNV and CDR2 YYDKDF (reference sequence). This CDR3 has 14 residues. The CDR3 DNA reads TGTGCCACCAGCAGAGAGGGCGAACCCAATGAGCAGTTCTTC. Encoded protein: CATSREGEPNEQFF.

The chain couples TRBV7-3 to TRBJ2-2; D is unresolved. Germline CDR1 reads SGHTA; CDR2 reads FQGTGA. The CDR3 length is 12 residues. V lost 4 bases, J lost 6 bases, and 6 bases lay in between. As DNA, the CDR3 is TGTGCCAGCAGCTGGCCCCCCGGGGAGCTGTTTTTT. Amino acids: CASSWPPGELFF.

About this clone: One end of the junction fails to match germline, which may point to a read error. The V and J genes are TRBV18 and TRBJ1-2, with D tentatively TRBD1 (6 bases). CDR1 is KGHSH, CDR2 LQKENI, per germline. CDR3 length: 18 residues. The CDR3 here is CASSPVRLQGSLSYSYTF. The CDR3 coding sequence is TGTGCCAGCTCACCCGTTCGCTTACAGGGAAGTTTGTCCTATAGCTACACCTTC.